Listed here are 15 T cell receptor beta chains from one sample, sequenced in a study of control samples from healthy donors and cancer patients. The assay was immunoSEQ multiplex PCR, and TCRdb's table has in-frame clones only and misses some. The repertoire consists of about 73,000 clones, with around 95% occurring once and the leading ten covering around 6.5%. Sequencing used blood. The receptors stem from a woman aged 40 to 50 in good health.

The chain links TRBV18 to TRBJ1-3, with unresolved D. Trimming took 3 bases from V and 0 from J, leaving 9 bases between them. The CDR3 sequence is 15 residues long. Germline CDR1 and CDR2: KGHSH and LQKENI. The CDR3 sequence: CASSPWETSGNTIYF. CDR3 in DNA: TGTGCCAGCTCACCGTGGGAAACCTCTGGAAACACCATATATTTT.

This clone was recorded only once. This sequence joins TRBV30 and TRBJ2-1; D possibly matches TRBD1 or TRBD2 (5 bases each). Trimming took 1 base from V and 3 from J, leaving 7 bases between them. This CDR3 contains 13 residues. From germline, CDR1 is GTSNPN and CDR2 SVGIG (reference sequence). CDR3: CAWSGGYYNEQFF. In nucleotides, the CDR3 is TGTGCCTGGAGTGGGGGGTACTACAATGAGCAGTTCTTC.

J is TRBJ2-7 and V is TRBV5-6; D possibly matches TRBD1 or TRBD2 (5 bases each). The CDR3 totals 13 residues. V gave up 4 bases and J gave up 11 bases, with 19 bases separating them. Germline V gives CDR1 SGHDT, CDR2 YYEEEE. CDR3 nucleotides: TGTGCCAGCAGCCCGATGGGCGTCTGGGGGAAGTACTTC. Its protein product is CASSPMGVWGKYF.

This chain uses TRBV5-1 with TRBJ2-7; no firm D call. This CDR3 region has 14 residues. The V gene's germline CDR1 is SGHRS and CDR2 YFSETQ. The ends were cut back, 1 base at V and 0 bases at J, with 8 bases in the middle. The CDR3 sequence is CASSLQVSSYEQYF. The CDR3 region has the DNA TGCGCCAGCAGCTTGCAGGTCAGCTCCTACGAGCAGTACTTC.

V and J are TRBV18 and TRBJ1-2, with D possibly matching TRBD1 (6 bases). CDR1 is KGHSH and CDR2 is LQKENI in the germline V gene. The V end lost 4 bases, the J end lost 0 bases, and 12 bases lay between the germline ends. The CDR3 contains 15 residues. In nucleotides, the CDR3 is TGTGCCAGCTCACACTCAGGGGAAACTAACTATGGCTACACCTTC. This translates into CASSHSGETNYGYTF.

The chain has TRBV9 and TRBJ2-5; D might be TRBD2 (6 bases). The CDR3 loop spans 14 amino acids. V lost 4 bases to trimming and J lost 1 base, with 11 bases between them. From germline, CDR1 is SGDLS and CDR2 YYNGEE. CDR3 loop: CASSPMGGQETQYF. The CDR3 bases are TGTGCCAGCAGCCCCATGGGAGGCCAAGAGACCCAGTACTTC. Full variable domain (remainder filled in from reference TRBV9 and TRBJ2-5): DSGVTQTPKHLITATGQRVTLRCSPRSGDLSVYWYQQSLDQGLQFLIQYYNGEERAKGNILERFSAQQFPDLHSELNLSSLELGDSALYFCASSPMGGQETQYFGPGTRLLVL.

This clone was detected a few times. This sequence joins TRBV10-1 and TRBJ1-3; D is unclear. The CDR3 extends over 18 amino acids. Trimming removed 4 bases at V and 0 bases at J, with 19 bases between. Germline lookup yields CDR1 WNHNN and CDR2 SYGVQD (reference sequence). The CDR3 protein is CASSGGSGDGNSGNTIYF. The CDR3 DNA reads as TGCGCCAGCAGTGGGGGTAGTGGAGACGGGAACTCTGGAAACACCATATATTTT.

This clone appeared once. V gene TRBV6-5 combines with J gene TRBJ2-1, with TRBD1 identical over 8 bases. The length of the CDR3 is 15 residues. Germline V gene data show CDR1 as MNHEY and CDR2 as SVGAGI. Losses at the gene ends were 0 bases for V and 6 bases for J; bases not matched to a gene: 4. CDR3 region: CASSYSRQGRNEQFF. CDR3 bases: TGTGCCAGCAGTTACTCGAGACAGGGGCGCAATGAGCAGTTCTTC.

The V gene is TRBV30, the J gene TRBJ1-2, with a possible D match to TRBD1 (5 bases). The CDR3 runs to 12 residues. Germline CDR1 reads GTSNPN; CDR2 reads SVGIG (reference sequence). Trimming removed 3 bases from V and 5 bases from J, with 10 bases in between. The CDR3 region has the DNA TGTGCCTGGAGCCCCGGACAATATGGCTACACCTTC. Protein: CAWSPGQYGYTF.

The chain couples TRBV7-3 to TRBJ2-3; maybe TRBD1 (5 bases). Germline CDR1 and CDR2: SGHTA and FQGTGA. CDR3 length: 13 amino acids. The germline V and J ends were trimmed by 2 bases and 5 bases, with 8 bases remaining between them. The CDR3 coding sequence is TGTGCCAGCAGCTTACAGGGCGAAGATACGCAGTATTTT. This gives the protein CASSLQGEDTQYF.

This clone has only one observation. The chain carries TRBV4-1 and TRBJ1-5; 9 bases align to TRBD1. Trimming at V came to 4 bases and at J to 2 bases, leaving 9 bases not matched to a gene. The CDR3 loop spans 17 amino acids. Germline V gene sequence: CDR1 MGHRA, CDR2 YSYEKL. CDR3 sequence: CASSRNDRGDGNQPQHF. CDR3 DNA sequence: TGCGCCAGCAGCCGGAACGACAGGGGGGACGGCAATCAGCCCCAGCATTTT.

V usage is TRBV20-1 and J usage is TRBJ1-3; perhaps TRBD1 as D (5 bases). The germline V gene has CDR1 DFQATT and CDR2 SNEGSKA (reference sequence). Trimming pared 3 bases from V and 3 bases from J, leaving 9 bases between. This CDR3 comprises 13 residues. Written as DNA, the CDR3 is TGCAGTGCTAGTCAAGGGGATGGAAACACCATATATTTT. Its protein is CSASQGDGNTIYF.

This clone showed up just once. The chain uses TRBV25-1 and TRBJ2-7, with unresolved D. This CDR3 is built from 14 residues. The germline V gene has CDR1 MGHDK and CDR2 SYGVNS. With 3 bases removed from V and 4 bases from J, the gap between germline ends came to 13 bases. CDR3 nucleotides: TGTGCCAGCAGTGATGCCCAAAAGGGTTACGAGCAGTACTTC. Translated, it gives CASSDAQKGYEQYF.

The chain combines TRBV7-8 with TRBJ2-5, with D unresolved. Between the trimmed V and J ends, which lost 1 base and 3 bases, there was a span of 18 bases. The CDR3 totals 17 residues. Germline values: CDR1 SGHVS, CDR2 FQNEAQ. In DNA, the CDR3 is TGTGCCAGCAGCTTAGATCTGCTGCGGAAGCCTAAAGAGACCCAGTACTTC. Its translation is CASSLDLLRKPKETQYF.

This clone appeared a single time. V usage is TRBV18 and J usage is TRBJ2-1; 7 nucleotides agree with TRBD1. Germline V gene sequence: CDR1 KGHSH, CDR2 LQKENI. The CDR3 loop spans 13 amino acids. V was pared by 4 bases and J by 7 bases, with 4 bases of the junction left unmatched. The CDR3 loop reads CASSQGQLNEQFF. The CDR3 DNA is TGTGCCAGCTCACAGGGACAGCTAAATGAGCAGTTCTTC.